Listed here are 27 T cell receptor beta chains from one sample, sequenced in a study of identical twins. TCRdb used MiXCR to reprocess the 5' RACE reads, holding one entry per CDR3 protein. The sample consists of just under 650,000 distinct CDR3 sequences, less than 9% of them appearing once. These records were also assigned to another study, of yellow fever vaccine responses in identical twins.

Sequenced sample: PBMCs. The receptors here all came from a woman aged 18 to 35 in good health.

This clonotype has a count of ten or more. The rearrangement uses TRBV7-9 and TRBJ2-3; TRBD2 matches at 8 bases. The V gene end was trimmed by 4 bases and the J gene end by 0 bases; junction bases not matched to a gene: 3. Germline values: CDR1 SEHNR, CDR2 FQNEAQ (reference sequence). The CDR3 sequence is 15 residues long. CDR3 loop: CASSSLAESTDTQYF. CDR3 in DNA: TGTGCCAGCAGCTCACTAGCGGAGAGCACAGATACGCAGTATTTT.

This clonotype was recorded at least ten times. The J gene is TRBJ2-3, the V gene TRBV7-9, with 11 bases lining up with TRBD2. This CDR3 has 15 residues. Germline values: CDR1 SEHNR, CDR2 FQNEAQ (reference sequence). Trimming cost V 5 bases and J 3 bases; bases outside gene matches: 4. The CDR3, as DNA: TGTGCCAGCAGCCCGGGACTAGCGGAAACAGATACGCAGTATTTT. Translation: CASSPGLAETDTQYF.

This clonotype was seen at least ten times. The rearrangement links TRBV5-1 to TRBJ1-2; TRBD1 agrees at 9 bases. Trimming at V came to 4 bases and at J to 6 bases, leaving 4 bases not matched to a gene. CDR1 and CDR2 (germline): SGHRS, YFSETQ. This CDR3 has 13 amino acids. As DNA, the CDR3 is TGCGCCAGCAGCCCGGACAGGGGAGATGGCTACACCTTC. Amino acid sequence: CASSPDRGDGYTF.

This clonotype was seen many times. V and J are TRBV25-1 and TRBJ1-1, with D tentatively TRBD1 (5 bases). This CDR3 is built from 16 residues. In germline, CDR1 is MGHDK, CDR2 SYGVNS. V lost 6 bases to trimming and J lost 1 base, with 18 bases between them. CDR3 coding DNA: TGTGCCAGCAGAAAAGACAGCTCGAGCGGGAACACTGAAGCTTTCTTT. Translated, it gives CASRKDSSSGNTEAFF.

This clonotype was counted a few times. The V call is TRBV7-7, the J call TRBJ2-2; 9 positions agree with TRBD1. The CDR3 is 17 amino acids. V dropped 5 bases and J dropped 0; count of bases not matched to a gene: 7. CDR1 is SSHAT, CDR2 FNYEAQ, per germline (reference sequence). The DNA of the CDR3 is TGTGCCAGCAGCCCGATCCGGGACAGGGCGAACACCGGGGAGCTGTTTTTT. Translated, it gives CASSPIRDRANTGELFF. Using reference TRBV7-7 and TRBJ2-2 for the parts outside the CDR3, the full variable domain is GAGVSQSPRYKVTKRGQDVTLRCDPISSHATLYWYQQALGQGPEFLTYFNYEAQPDKSGLPSDRFSAERPEGSISTLTIQRTEQRDSAMYRCASSPIRDRANTGELFFGEGSRLTVL.

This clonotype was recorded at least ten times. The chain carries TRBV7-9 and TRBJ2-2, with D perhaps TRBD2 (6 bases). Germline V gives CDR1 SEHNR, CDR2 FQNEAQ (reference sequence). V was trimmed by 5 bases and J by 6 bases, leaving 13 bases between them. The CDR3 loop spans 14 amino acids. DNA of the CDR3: TGTGCCAGCAGCCCAAGACTAGTCCCCGGGGAGCTGTTTTTT. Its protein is CASSPRLVPGELFF.

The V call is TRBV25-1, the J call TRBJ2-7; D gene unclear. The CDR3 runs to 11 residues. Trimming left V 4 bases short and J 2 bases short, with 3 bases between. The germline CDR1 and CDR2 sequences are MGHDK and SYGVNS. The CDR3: CASSVAYEQYF. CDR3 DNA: TGTGCCAGCAGTGTTGCCTACGAGCAGTACTTC.

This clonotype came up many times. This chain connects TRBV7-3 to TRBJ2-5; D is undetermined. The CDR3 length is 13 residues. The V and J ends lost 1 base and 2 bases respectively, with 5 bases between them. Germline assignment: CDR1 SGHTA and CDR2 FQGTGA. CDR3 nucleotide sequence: TGTGCCAGCAGCTTAATTCCTCAAGAGACCCAGTACTTC. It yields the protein CASSLIPQETQYF.

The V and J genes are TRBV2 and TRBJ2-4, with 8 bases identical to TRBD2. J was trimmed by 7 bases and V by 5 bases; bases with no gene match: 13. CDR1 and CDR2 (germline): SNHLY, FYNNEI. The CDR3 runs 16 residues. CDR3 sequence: CASSPYGGAVGNIQYF. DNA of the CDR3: TGTGCCAGCAGTCCCTACGGGGGGGCGGTTGGTAACATTCAGTACTTC.

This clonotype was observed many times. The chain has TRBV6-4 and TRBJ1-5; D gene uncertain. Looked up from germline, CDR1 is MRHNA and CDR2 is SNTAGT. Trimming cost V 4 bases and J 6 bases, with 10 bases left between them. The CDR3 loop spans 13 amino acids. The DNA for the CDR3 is TGTGCCAGCAGTGGGGAATCGGGTCAGCCCCAGCATTTT. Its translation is CASSGESGQPQHF.

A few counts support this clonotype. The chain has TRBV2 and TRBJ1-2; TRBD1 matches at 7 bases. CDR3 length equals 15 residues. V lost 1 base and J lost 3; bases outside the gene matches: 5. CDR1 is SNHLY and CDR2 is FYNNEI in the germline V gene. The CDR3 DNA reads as TGTGCCAGCAGTGAAGGCAGCAGGGGGGACTATGGCTACACCTTC. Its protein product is CASSEGSRGDYGYTF.

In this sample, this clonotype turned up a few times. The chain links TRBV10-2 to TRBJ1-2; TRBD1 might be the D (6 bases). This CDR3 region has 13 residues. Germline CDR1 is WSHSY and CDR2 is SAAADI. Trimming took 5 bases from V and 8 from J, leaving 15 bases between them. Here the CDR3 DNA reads TGCGCCAGCAGTCCGGACAGTAACTGGGGCTACACCTTC. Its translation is CASSPDSNWGYTF.

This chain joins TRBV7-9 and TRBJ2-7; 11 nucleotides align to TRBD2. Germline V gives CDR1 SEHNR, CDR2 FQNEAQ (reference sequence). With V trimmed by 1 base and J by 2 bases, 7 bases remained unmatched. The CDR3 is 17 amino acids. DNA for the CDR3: TGTGCCAGCAGCTTAGGCCGAGGACTAGCGGGTCCCTACGAGCAGTACTTC. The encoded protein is CASSLGRGLAGPYEQYF.

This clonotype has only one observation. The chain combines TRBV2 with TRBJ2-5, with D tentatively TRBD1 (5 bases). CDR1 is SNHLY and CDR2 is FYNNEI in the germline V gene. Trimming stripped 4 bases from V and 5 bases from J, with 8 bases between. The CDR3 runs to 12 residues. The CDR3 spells CASSVGVETQYF. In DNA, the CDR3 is TGTGCCAGCAGTGTAGGGGTCGAGACCCAGTACTTC.

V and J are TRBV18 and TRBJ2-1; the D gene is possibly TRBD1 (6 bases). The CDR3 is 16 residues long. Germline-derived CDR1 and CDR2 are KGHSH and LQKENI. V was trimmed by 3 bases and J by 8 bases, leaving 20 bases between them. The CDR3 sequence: CASSPGLTGPGDEQFF. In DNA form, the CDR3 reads TGTGCCAGCTCACCCGGGCTGACAGGTCCCGGGGATGAGCAGTTCTTC.

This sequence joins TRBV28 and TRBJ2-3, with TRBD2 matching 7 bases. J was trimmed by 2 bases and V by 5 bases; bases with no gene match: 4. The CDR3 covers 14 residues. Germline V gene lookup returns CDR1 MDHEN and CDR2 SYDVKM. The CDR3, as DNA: TGTGCCAGCAGTACAGCGGGGAACACAGATACGCAGTATTTT. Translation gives CASSTAGNTDTQYF.

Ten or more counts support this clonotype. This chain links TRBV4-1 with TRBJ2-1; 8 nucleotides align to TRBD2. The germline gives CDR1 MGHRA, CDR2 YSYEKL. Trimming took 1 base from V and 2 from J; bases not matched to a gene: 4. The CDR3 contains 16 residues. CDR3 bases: TGCGCCAGCAGCCAAGGGAGCGGGAGTGCCTACAATGAGCAGTTCTTC. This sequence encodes CASSQGSGSAYNEQFF.

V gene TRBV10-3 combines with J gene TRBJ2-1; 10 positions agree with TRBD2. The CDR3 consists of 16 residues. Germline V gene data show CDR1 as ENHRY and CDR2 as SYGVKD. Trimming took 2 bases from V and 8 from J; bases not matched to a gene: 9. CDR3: CAISEPPGLANYEQFF. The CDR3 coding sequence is TGTGCCATCAGTGAGCCGCCGGGACTAGCGAATTATGAGCAGTTCTTC.

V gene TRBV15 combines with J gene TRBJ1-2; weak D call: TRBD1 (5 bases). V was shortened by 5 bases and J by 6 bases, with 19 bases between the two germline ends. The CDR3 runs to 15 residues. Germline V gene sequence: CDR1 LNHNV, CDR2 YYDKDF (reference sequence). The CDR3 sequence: CATSPLTTVKDGYTF. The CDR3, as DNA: TGTGCCACCAGCCCCTTAACGACAGTCAAGGATGGCTACACCTTC.

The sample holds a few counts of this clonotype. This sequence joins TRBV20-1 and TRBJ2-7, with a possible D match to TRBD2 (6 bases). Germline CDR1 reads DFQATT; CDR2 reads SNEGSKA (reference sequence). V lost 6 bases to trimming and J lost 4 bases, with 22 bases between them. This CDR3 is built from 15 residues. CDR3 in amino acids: CSATGLGSGRYEQYV. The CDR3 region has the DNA TGCAGTGCCACCGGACTGGGGTCAGGGAGGTACGAGCAGTACGTC.

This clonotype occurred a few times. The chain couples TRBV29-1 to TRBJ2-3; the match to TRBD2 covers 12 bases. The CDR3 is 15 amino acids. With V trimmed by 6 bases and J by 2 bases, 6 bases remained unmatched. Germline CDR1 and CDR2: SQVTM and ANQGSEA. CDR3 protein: CSVHGLAGHTDTQYF. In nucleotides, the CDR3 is TGCAGCGTCCACGGACTAGCGGGGCACACAGATACGCAGTATTTT.

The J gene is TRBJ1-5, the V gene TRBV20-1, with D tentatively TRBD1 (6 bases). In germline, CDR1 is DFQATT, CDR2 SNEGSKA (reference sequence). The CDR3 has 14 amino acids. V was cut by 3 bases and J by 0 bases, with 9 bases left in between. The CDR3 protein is CSASEGGSNQPQHF. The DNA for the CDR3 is TGCAGTGCTAGTGAAGGGGGTAGCAATCAGCCCCAGCATTTT.

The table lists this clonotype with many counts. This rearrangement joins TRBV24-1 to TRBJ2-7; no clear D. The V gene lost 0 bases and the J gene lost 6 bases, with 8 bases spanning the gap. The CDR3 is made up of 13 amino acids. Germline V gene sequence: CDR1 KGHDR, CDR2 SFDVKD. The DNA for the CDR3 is TGTGCCACCAGTGATTTGACAGTCTCCGAGCAGTACGTC. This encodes CATSDLTVSEQYV.

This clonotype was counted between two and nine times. This CDR3 is CATGGDEGTQYF. The CDR3, as DNA: TGTGCCACCGGGGGGGACGAGGGGACCCAGTACTTC. The chain links TRBV12-3 or TRBV12-4 to TRBJ2-5; 8 bases map to TRBD2. Unmatched junction bases numbered 8, after V lost 10 bases and J lost 7 bases. The CDR3 covers 12 residues.

This CDR3 reads CASSPKWEGYEQYF. The CDR3 DNA reads TGTGCCAGCAGCCCTAAGTGGGAGGGCTACGAGCAGTACTTC. The rearrangement links TRBV14 to TRBJ2-7; 7 bases match TRBD2. V lost 4 bases and J lost 3; bases outside the gene matches: 6. The CDR3 sequence is 14 residues long. CDR1 is SGHDN, CDR2 FVKESK, per germline.

This CDR3 reads CASSYSTGHGETQYF. CDR3 nucleotides: TGTGCCAGCAGTTACTCGACAGGCCACGGGGAGACCCAGTACTTC. This chain connects TRBV6-5 to TRBJ2-5; tentatively, D is TRBD1 (6 bases). The CDR3 sequence is 15 residues long. In germline, CDR1 is MNHEY, CDR2 SVGAGI. The V end lost 0 bases, the J end lost 5 bases, and 13 bases lay between the germline ends.

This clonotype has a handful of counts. In nucleotides, the CDR3 is TGTGCCAGCAACCCGTCGGGGAACGAGCAGTACTTC. Translation gives CASNPSGNEQYF. The chain links TRBV27 to TRBJ2-7; D may be TRBD2 (5 bases). The CDR3 covers 12 residues. Trimming pared 7 bases from V and 5 bases from J, leaving 12 bases between. Germline V gives CDR1 MNHEY, CDR2 SMNVEV (reference sequence).